There are many counts of the clone carrying this T cell receptor beta chain. The antigen is unknown. The data were taken from a study of T-cell memory formation after mild COVID-19. Study in general: TCR clusters showed largely donor specificity. General study points: Certain responding clones were present in pre-infection memory, suggesting participation of cross-reactive memory. Contracting clones from day 15 to 85 showed balanced CD4/CD8; later expanders favored CD4+.

J gave up 3 bases and V 5 bases, and 4 bases lay outside the gene matches. Germline V gene data show CDR1 as SGHTA and CDR2 as FQGTGA. The CDR3 has 15 amino acids. TCR alpha and TCR beta cDNA libraries with sample barcodes and UMIs came from 5'RACE using constant-segment primers. TCRdb re-called the 5' RACE reads with MiXCR, one entry per CDR3 protein. This table holds some 120,000 distinct CDR3 sequences, 5% to 6.5% found once. The J gene is TRBJ2-1, the V gene TRBV7-3, with TRBD2 matching 10 bases. What was sequenced was PBMCs or a T cell subset sorted from them (not recorded which). The receptor's source is an adult woman who had mild COVID-19 (a few samples of this study predate the infection). Cell type and time point are not known. CDR3 amino acids: CASSRSSGGYNEQFF. As DNA, the CDR3 is TGTGCCAGCAGCCGGTCTAGCGGGGGCTACAATGAGCAGTTCTTC.